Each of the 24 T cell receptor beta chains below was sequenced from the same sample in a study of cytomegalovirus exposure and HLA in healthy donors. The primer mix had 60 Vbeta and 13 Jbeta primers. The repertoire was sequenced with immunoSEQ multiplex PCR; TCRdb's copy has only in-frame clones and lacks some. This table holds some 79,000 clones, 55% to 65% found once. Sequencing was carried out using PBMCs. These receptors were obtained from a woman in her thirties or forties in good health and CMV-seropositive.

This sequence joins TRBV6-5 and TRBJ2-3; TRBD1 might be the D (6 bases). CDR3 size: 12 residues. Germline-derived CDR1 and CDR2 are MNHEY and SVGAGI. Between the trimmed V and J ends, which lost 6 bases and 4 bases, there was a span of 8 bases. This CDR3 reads CASSPGADTQYF. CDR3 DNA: TGTGCCAGCAGCCCAGGGGCAGATACGCAGTATTTT.

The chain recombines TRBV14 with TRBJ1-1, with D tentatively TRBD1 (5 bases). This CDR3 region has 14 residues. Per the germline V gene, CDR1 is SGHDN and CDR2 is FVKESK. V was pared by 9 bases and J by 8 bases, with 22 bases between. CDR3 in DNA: TGTGCCAGTAGCAAAGAGGGGCGTTCTGCCGAAGCTTTCTTT. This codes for CASSKEGRSAEAFF.

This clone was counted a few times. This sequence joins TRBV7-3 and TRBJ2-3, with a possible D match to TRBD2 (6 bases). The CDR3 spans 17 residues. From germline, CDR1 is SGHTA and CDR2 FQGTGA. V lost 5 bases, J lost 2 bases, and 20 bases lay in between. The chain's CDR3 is CASSDLPGWGDTDTQYF. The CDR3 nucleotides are TGTGCCAGCAGCGACCTTCCAGGATGGGGGGACACAGATACGCAGTATTTT.

This chain's CDR3 is CASSPAAYDGYTF. The CDR3 region has the DNA TGTGCCAGCTCACCCGCGGCTTATGATGGCTACACCTTC. This rearrangement joins TRBV18 to TRBJ1-2; no firm D call. Deletions cut 3 bases from V and 6 bases from J, with 11 bases between. CDR3 length equals 13 residues. Germline CDR1 is KGHSH and CDR2 is LQKENI. Combining the CDR3 with reference TRBV18 and TRBJ1-2 gives the whole variable domain NAGVMQNPRHLVRRRGQEARLRCSPMKGHSHVYWYRQLPEEGLKFMVYLQKENIIDESGMPKERFSAEFPKEGPSILRIQQVVRGDSAAYFCASSPAAYDGYTFGSGTRLTVV.

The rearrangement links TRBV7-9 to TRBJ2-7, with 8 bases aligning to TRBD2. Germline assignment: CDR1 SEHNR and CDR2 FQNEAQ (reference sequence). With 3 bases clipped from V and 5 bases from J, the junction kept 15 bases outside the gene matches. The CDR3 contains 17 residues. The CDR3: CASSFFRLGLGPHEQYF. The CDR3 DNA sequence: TGTGCCAGCAGCTTTTTTCGGCTGGGACTAGGTCCCCACGAGCAGTACTTC. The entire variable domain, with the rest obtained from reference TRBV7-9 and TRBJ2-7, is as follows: DTGVSQNPRHKITKRGQNVTFRCDPISEHNRLYWYRQTLGQGPEFLTYFQNEAQLEKSRLLSDRFSAERPKGSFSTLEIQRTEQGDSAMYLCASSFFRLGLGPHEQYFGPGTRLTVT.

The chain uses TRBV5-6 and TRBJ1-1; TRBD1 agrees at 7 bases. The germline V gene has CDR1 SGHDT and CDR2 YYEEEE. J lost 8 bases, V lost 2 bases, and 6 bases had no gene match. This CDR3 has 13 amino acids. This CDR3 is CASSFLTGSEAFF. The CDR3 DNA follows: TGTGCCAGCAGCTTCCTGACAGGGTCCGAAGCTTTCTTT.

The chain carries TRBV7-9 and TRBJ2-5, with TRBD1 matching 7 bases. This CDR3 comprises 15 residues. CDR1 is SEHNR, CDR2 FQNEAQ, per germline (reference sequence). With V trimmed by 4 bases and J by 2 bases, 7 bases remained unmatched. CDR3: CASSSSWGQQETQYF. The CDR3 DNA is TGTGCCAGCAGCTCCTCCTGGGGACAGCAAGAGACCCAGTACTTC.

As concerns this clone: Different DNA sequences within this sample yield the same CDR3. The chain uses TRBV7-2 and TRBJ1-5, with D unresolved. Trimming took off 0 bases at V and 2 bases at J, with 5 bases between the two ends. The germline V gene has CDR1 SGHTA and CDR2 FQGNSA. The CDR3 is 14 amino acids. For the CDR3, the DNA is TGTGCCAGCAGCTTAGCGCGTGGCAATCAGCCCCAGCATTTT. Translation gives CASSLARGNQPQHF.

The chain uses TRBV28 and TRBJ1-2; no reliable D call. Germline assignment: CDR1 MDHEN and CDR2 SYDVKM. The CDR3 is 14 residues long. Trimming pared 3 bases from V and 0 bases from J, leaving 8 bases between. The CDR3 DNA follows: TGTGCCAGCAGTTTTTGGAGGTCTAACTATGGCTACACCTTC. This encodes CASSFWRSNYGYTF.

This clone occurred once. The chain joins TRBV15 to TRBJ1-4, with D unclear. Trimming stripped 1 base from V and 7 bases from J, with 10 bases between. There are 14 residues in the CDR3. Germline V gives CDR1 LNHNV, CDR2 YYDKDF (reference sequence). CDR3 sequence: CATSRAANSEKLFF. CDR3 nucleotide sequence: TGTGCCACCAGCAGAGCGGCGAACAGTGAAAAACTGTTTTTT.

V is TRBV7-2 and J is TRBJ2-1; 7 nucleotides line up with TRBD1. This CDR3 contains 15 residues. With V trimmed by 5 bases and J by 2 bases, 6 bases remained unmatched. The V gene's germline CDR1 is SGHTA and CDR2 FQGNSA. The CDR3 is CASSRGDSTYNEQFF. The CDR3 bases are TGTGCCAGCAGCCGTGGGGACAGTACCTACAATGAGCAGTTCTTC.

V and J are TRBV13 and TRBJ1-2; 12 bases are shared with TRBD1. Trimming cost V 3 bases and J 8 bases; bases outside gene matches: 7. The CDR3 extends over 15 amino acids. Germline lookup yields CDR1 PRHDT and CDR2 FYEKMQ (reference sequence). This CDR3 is CASSLGDRGQSGYTF. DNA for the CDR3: TGTGCCAGCAGCTTGGGGGACAGGGGGCAGTCCGGCTACACCTTC.

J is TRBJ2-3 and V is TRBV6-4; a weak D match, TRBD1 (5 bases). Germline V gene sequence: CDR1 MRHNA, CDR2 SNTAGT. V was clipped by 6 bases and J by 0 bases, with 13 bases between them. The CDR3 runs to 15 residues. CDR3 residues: CASRKGLYSTDTQYF. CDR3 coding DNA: TGTGCCAGCAGAAAGGGGCTCTATAGCACAGATACGCAGTATTTT.

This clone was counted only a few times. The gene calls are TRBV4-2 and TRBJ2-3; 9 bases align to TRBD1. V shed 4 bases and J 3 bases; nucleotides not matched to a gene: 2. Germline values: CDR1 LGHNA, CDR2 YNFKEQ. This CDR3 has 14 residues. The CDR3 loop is CASSPGQGTDTQYF. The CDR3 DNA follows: TGTGCCAGCAGCCCTGGACAGGGGACAGATACGCAGTATTTT.

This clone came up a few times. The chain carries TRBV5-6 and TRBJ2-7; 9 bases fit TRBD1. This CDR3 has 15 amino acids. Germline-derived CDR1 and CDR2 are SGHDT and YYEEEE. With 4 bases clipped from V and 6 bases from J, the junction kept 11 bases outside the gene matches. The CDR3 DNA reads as TGTGCCAGCAGCCCGGAGGGACAGGGCTTCTCCGAGCAGTACTTC. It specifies CASSPEGQGFSEQYF. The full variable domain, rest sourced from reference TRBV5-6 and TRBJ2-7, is DAGVTQSPTHLIKTRGQQVTLRCSPKSGHDTVSWYQQALGQGPQFIFQYYEEEERQRGNFPDRFSGHQFPNYSSELNVNALLLGDSALYLCASSPEGQGFSEQYFGPGTRLTVT.

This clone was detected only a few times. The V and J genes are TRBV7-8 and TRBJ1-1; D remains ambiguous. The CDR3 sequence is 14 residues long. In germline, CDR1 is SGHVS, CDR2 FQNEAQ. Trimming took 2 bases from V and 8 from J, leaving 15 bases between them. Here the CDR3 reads CASSLSNNNHEAFF. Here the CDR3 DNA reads TGTGCCAGCAGCTTAAGTAATAACAATCACGAAGCTTTCTTT.

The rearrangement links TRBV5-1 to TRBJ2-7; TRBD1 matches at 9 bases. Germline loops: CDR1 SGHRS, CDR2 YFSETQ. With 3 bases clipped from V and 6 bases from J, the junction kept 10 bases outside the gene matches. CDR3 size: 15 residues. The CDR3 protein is CASSSTGGAIPEQYF. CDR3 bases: TGCGCCAGCAGCTCCACAGGGGGCGCTATCCCCGAGCAGTACTTC.

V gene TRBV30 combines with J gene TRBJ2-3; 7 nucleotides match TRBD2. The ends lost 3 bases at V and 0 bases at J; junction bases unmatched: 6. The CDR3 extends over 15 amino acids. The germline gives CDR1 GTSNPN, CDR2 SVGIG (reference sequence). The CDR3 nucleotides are TGTGCCTGGAGAAGGGAGGGAGGTAGCACAGATACGCAGTATTTT. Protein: CAWRREGGSTDTQYF.

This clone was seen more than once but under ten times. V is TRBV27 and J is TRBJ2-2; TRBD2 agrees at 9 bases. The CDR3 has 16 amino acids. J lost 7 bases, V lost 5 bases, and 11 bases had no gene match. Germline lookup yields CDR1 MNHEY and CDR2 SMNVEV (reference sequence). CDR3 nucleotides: TGTGCCAGCAGTCCCACCGGGACTAGCTACATCGGGGAGCTGTTTTTT. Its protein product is CASSPTGTSYIGELFF.

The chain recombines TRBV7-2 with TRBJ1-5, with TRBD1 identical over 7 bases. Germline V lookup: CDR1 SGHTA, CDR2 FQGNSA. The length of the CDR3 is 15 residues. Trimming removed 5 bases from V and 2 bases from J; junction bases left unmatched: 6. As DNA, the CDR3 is TGTGCCAGCAGCAAGACAGGGTATGGCAATCAGCCCCAGCATTTT. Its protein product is CASSKTGYGNQPQHF.

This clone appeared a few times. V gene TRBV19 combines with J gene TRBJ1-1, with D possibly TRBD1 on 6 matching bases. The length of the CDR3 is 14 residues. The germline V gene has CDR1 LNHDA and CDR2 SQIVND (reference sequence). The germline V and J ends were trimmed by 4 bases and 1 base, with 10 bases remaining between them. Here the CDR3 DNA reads TGTGCCAGTAGTACAATACAGGGGAACACTGAAGCTTTCTTT. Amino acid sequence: CASSTIQGNTEAFF.

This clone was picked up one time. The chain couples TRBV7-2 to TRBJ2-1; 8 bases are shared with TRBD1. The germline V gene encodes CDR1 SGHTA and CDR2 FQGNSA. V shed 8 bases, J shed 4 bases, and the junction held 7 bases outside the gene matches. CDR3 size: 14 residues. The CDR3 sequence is CASYFGTGYNEQFF. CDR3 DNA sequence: TGTGCCAGCTATTTCGGGACAGGTTACAATGAGCAGTTCTTC.

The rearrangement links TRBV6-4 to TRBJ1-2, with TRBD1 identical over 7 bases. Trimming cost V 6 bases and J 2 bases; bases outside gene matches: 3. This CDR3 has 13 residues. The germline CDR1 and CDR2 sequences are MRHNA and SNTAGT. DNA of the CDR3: TGTGCCAGCAGCTCAGGGGGGAACTATGGCTACACCTTC. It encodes CASSSGGNYGYTF.

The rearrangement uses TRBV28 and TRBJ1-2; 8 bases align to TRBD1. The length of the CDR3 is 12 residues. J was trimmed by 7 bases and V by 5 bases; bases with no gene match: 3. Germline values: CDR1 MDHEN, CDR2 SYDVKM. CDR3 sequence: CASSQGARGYTF. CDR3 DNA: TGTGCCAGCAGTCAGGGGGCGCGTGGCTACACCTTC.